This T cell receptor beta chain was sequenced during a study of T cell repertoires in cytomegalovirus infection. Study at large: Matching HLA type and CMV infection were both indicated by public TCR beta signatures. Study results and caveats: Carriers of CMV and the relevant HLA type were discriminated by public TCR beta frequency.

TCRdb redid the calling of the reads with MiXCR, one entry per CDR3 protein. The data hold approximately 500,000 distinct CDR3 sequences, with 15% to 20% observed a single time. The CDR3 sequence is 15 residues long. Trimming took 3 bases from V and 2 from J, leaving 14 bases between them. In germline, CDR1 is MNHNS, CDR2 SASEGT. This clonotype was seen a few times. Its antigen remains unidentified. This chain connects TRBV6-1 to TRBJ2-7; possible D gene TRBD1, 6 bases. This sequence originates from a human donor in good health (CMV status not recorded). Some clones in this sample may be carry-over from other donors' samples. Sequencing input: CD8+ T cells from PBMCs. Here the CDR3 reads CASSDRADSAYEQYF. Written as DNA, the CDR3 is TGTGCCAGCAGTGACCGGGCGGACAGTGCCTACGAGCAGTACTTC.